This T cell receptor (beta chain) was documented in a study of T cell responses to AZD1222 COVID-19 vaccine. Sequenced by immunoSEQ multiplex PCR; TCRdb stores in-frame clones only, minus some. This table holds some 100,000 clones, around 87% found once. This CDR3 is built from 11 residues. V dropped 8 bases and J dropped 5; count of bases not matched to a gene: 5. Germline V gene lookup returns CDR1 SQVTM and CDR2 ANQGSEA. The source was peripheral blood, collected 28 days after the second AZD1222 dose. The J gene is TRBJ2-7, the V gene TRBV29-1; 8 nucleotides match TRBD1. This receptor was identified in an adult who received the AZD1222 COVID-19 vaccine. CDR3 coding DNA: TGCAGCACCAGGGGGCCCGACGAGCAGTACTTC. As protein: CSTRGPDEQYF.